This T cell receptor beta chain was obtained from a study of blood T cell repertoires in COVID-19. The overall study: The analysed material was cDNA or gDNA that came from T cells, B-cell-depleted T cells, or PBMCs.

The length of the CDR3 is 14 residues. Trimming removed 3 bases at V and 3 bases at J, with 11 bases between. Germline loops: CDR1 LNHDA, CDR2 SQIVND (reference sequence). Methods used by the authors: Scientists estimated how many nucleated cells there were by amplifying reference gene primers. Some clones are missing from TCRdb's copy, which holds only in-frame ones; the method was immunoSEQ multiplex PCR. V and J calls and clone size follow that table, whereas D and trimming were derived from the DNA. The sample lists nearly 250,000 clones, 70% to 90% occurring once. Cohort placement rested on clinical history that participants reported themselves. Before they entered the study, exposed participants had met a COVID-19 case within 2 weeks.

Sequenced: PBMCs or T cells enriched from blood (not recorded which). This TCR was sampled from a man aged 45-65 years who had been exposed to COVID-19. The J gene is TRBJ1-1, the V gene TRBV19; D is ambiguous. Written as DNA, the CDR3 is TGTGCCAGTAGTATCTGGTATACGGACACTGAAGCTTTCTTT. It yields the protein CASSIWYTDTEAFF. Full variable domain (rest looked up from reference TRBV19 and TRBJ1-1): DGGITQSPKYLFRKEGQNVTLSCEQNLNHDAMYWYRQDPGQGLRLIYYSQIVNDFQKGDIAEGYSVSREKKESFPLTVTSAQKNPTAFYLCASSIWYTDTEAFFGQGTRLTVV.